The sequence of this T cell receptor beta chain was determined in a study of beta chain features in type 1 diabetes. Study results and caveats: Significant though moderate, a shortening of TCRB CDR3s appeared in all four CD4+ subsets of Type 1 diabetes patients.

This clone has more than one count but fewer than ten. Its target is unknown. Since all of the isolated RNA was reverse transcribed, expressed TCRB transcripts were what got sequenced. Measured with immunoSEQ multiplex PCR; TCRdb has only the in-frame clones, and not every one. The table lists around 300,000 clones, 15% of them singletons. Trimming left V 5 bases short and J 6 bases short, with 20 bases between. Germline assignment: CDR1 SGHTA and CDR2 FQGNSA. This CDR3 comprises 15 residues. Sequencing was carried out using naive CD4+ T cells from blood. The receptor's source is a man aged 18 to 29 with type 1 diabetes. The genes are TRBV7-2 and TRBJ2-7; D remains ambiguous. CDR3 region: CASSTEPLPPVEQYF. The CDR3 DNA sequence: TGTGCCAGCAGCACGGAGCCTCTTCCTCCGGTCGAGCAGTACTTC.